This T cell receptor beta chain was captured by sequencing in a study of shared T cell receptors in the human thymus. CDR1 and CDR2 (germline): SGHDT, YYEEEE. The ends were cut back, 9 bases at V and 0 bases at J, with 13 bases in the middle. The CDR3 has 14 amino acids. Using immunoSEQ multiplex PCR, the repertoire was profiled, and TCRdb retains in-frame clones only, with some absent. The sample yields around 67,000 clones, about 95% seen once. The TCR was taken from a human donor. Sequenced: thymocytes. J is TRBJ2-1 and V is TRBV5-6, with no clear D. The DNA for the CDR3 is TGTGCCACTATAAAAGGAAGCTCCTACAATGAGCAGTTCTTC. This codes for CATIKGSSYNEQFF.